What follows is one T cell receptor (beta chain) and its context. Its target is unknown. This sample is part of a study of OX40 agonist ivuxolimab in advanced cancers. About the research overall: Subjects had a mean age of about 65 years, with a range of roughly 23 to 80; around 83% were male. Notes on the study in general: Nonresponders included some who also had low normalized T-cell clonal expansion.

Blood sampling was done at baseline, cycle 4 day 1, and cycle 7 day 1. CDR3 size: 14 residues. The trim removed 0 bases at V and 5 bases at J, leaving 2 bases unmatched. Germline V gene sequence: CDR1 SGDLS, CDR2 YYNGEE. The protocol was immunoSEQ multiplex PCR, while the TCRdb copy is restricted to in-frame clones and leaves out a portion. The table shows under 50,000 clones, with approximately 90% occurring only once. The genes are TRBV9 and TRBJ1-1; TRBD1 aligns across 9 bases. Here the sequenced sample was CD4+ or CD8+ T cells sorted from blood, taken in a trial of the OX40 agonist ivuxolimab. This receptor was taken from an adult with an advanced solid tumor such as melanoma, head and neck, liver or kidney cancer. CDR3 DNA sequence: TGTGCCAGCAGCGTAGGGACAGGGGTGACTGAAGCTTTCTTT. Its translation is CASSVGTGVTEAFF.